These 9 T cell receptor beta chains share one sample of origin, sequenced in a study of T cell repertoires in cytomegalovirus infection. TCRdb redid the calling of the reads with MiXCR, one entry per CDR3 protein. The sample shows approximately 1,000,000 distinct CDR3 sequences, 25% to 40% of them seen only once. These receptors are not linked to any known antigen. The sequences come from cultured CD8+ T cells from PBMCs, collected from culture after CMV antigen stimulation. The receptor source for this set is a human donor in good health (CMV status not recorded). Some clones in this sample may be carry-over from other donors' samples.

This clonotype has only a few counts. The J gene is TRBJ1-1, the V gene TRBV7-2, with D perhaps matching TRBD1 (6 bases). CDR1 and CDR2 from the germline V gene are SGHTA and FQGNSA. There are 15 residues in the CDR3. V shed 0 bases and J shed 6 bases, with 14 bases lying between them. CDR3 sequence: CASSLAGGGLPEAFF. CDR3 sequence (DNA): TGTGCCAGCAGCTTAGCGGGCGGGGGCCTTCCTGAAGCTTTCTTT.

This sequence joins TRBV6-1 and TRBJ1-4; no clear D gene. Germline lookup yields CDR1 MNHNS and CDR2 SASEGT. Deletions cut 5 bases from V and 5 bases from J, with 18 bases between. There are 16 residues in the CDR3. CDR3 loop: CASSLPGPYLNEKLFF. CDR3 coding DNA: TGTGCCAGCAGTCTCCCCGGGCCGTACTTAAATGAAAAACTGTTTTTT.

This chain uses TRBV27 with TRBJ2-1; a weak D match, TRBD1 (5 bases). The CDR3 is 14 amino acids. Trimming pared 9 bases from V and 0 bases from J, leaving 12 bases between. The V gene's germline CDR1 is MNHEY and CDR2 SMNVEV (reference sequence). The CDR3 DNA reads as TGTGCCAGTTTCACAGGTAGCTCCTACAATGAGCAGTTCTTC. Its protein product is CASFTGSSYNEQFF.

This rearrangement joins TRBV18 to TRBJ1-2; D remains unclear. The CDR3 consists of 14 residues. Germline V lookup: CDR1 KGHSH, CDR2 LQKENI. V was pared by 5 bases and J by 4 bases, with 14 bases between. CDR3 DNA sequence: TGTGCCAGCTCAGAGGAGGGAGCTACCTATGGCTACACCTTC. Encoded protein: CASSEEGATYGYTF.

The rearrangement uses TRBV7-6 and TRBJ2-1; 8 bases are a match to TRBD2. Germline CDR1 SGHVS, CDR2 FNYEAQ. The CDR3 is 14 amino acids. The trim removed 6 bases at V and 10 bases at J, leaving 11 bases unmatched. CDR3 sequence: CASSRAGGPLEQFF. In DNA, the CDR3 is TGTGCCAGCAGTCGGGCGGGGGGCCCTCTCGAGCAGTTCTTC. Full variable domain (missing parts from reference TRBV7-6 and TRBJ2-1): GAGVSQSPRYKVTKRGQDVALRCDPISGHVSLYWYRQALGQGPEFLTYFNYEAQQDKSGLPNDRFSAERPEGSISTLTIQRTEQRDSAMYRCASSRAGGPLEQFFGPGTRLTVL.

In its sample, this clonotype was seen many times. The rearrangement uses TRBV2 and TRBJ2-3, with D unclear. CDR3 length equals 11 residues. Between the trimmed V and J ends, which lost 5 bases and 6 bases, there was a span of 6 bases. CDR1 is SNHLY, CDR2 FYNNEI, per germline. CDR3 residues: CASSPSDTQYF. The CDR3 DNA sequence: TGTGCCAGCAGTCCTAGTGATACGCAGTATTTT.

This clonotype was observed a handful of times. This chain links TRBV4-1 with TRBJ2-1, with D hard to call. Germline V gene sequence: CDR1 MGHRA, CDR2 YSYEKL. V lost 0 bases and J lost 3, with 9 bases in between. CDR3 length: 15 residues. The DNA of the CDR3 is TGCGCCAGCAGCCAAGATACGGGTTACTACAATGAGCAGTTCTTC. It specifies CASSQDTGYYNEQFF.

The chain employs TRBV4-3 and TRBJ1-6; D gene ambiguous. V gave up 0 bases and J gave up 0 bases, with 6 bases separating them. Germline CDR1 and CDR2: LGHNA and YSLEER. This CDR3 region has 16 residues. In nucleotides, the CDR3 is TGCGCCAGCAGCCAAGATGATAGCTCCTATAATTCACCCCTCCACTTT. Translated: CASSQDDSSYNSPLHF.

The chain couples TRBV27 to TRBJ2-1; D assignment may be TRBD1 or TRBD2 (5 bases each). Trimming removed 3 bases from V and 8 bases from J, with 8 bases in between. Germline V CDR1 and CDR2: MNHEY, SMNVEV (reference sequence). The length of the CDR3 is 12 residues. The chain's CDR3 is CASSFRGYEQFF. The CDR3 nucleotides are TGTGCCAGCAGTTTTCGGGGCTATGAGCAGTTCTTC.